This T cell receptor (beta chain) appears in the sequencing data of a study of identical twins. Study-level findings and limits: For out-of-frame alpha sequences shared by twins, low generation probability was in excess. Insertions were fewer in abundant cord blood beta clonotypes, whereas memory repertoires showed none of this pattern.

TCRdb ran MiXCR on the 5' RACE reads and lists one entry per CDR3 protein. The sample lists 200,000 or so distinct CDR3 sequences, around 6.8% occurring once. Trimming took 6 bases from V and 2 from J; bases not matched to a gene: 5. The CDR3 runs to 14 residues. Germline-derived CDR1 and CDR2 are SNHLY and FYNNEI. Only a few counts were recorded for this clonotype. The target antigen is unknown. This sample also belongs to another study, concerning yellow fever vaccine responses in identical twins.

This chain joins TRBV2 and TRBJ1-1; 8 bases agree with TRBD1. The specimen was memory (CD45RO+) T cells sorted from blood. The sequence was obtained from a woman aged 18-35 years in good health. The chain's CDR3 is CASSLPGGNTEAFF. CDR3 bases: TGTGCCAGCAGCCTCCCAGGGGGCAACACTGAAGCTTTCTTT.